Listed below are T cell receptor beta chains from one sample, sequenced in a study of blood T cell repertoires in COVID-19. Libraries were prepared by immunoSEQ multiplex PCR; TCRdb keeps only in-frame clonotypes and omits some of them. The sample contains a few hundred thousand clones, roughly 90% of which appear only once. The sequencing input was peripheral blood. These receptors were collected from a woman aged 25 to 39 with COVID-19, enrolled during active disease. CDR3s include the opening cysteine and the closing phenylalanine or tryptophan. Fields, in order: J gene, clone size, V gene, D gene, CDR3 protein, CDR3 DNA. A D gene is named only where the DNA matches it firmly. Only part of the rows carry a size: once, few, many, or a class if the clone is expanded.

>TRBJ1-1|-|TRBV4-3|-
CASSQVINAAVNTEAFF
TGCGCCAGCAGCCAAGTAATTAATGCGGCAGTGAACACTGAAGCTTTCTTT
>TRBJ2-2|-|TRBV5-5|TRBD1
CASSHRGSNTGELFF
TGTGCCAGCAGCCACAGGGGATCGAACACCGGGGAGCTGTTTTTT
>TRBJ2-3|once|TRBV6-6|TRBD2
CASSQTSLGGTDTQYF
TGTGCCAGCAGCCAGACTTCGTTGGGGGGGACAGATACGCAGTATTTT
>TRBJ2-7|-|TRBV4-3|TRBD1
CASSQGVEDRGYEQYF
TGCGCCAGCAGCCAAGGGGTTGAGGACAGGGGTTACGAGCAGTACTTC
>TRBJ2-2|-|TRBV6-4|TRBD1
CASTPEGTANTGELFF
TGTGCCAGCACACCCGAGGGGACAGCGAACACCGGGGAGCTGTTTTTT
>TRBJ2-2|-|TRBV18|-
CASSPRVQQNTGELFF
TGTGCCAGCTCACCACGCGTACAGCAGAACACCGGGGAGCTGTTTTTT
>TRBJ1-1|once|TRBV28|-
CASSLGRNTEAFF
TGTGCCAGCAGTTTGGGGAGGAACACTGAAGCTTTCTTT
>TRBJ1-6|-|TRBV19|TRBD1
CASSTGQGINSPLHF
TGTGCCAGTAGTACGGGACAGGGTATCAATTCACCCCTCCACTTT
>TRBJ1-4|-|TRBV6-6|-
CASRTPGGNEKLFF
TGTGCCAGCAGAACCCCCGGAGGGAATGAAAAACTGTTTTTT
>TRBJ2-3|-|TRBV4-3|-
CASSQESGGTQYF
TGCGCCAGCAGCCAAGAGTCGGGGGGCACGCAGTATTTT
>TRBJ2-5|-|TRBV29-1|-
CSVEGDTRETQYF
TGCAGCGTTGAAGGAGACACGAGAGAGACCCAGTACTTC
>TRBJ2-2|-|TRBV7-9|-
CASSGETGNTGELFF
TGTGCCAGCAGCGGGGAGACAGGGAACACCGGGGAGCTGTTTTTT